The text below deals with one TCR beta chain. The data stem from a study of long-term antiretroviral therapy in people with HIV. Unmatched junction bases numbered 7, after V lost 0 bases and J lost 6 bases. The germline gives CDR1 SGDLS, CDR2 YYNGEE. The CDR3 extends over 15 amino acids. Version v3.0 of the immunoSEQ assay ran at survey level. Sequencing used immunoSEQ multiplex PCR; TCRdb keeps in-frame clones, though not all of them. The sample includes tens of thousands of clones, around four fifths seen only once; the top ten take around 24%. This chain links TRBV9 with TRBJ1-2; 8 nucleotides agree with TRBD1. This clonotype was sampled from a man in his forties or fifties with HIV. The sample consisted of unsorted PBMCs, taken 0.4 years after starting antiretroviral therapy. The CDR3 bases are TGTGCCAGCAGCGTAGCAACAGGGGGTTTGAATGGCTACACCTTC. Residues: CASSVATGGLNGYTF.